The T cell receptor beta chain under discussion was sequenced for a study of post-analysis software for immune sequencing data (dated by TCRdb to about 2015). The study in broad terms: Recorded disease courses included relapsing-remitting, secondary progressive and progressive-relapsing multiple sclerosis, with some patients lacking subtype annotation. The patient repertoires were compared against approximately eleven previously published healthy control repertoires obtained from donors aged 6 to 25 years. A subset of samples was prepared in parallel using single-end sample barcoding, then pooled and co-amplified after Illumina adapter ligation. Overall results and qualifications from the work: The control group was slightly older than the multiple sclerosis patient group. Direct clustering with F measure showed strong co-clustering of samples prepared in the same batch, prompting a batch-effect correction. Multiple sclerosis patients had significantly lower normalized Chao1 diversity than controls, a result that suggests substantial peripheral T-cell clonal expansion.

With respect to this clonotype: The antigen it binds to is not known. No base quality information exists; no much larger clone differs at one position.

TCR beta repertoires were profiled from peripheral blood of 10 to 15 young patients with multiple sclerosis to demonstrate the VDJtools post-analysis software. The patients with multiple sclerosis were children and adolescents between roughly 6 and 17 years of age. The library came from PCR. These reads were obtained on an Illumina HiSeq 2500. Unique molecular identifiers were incorporated into TCR beta cDNA libraries to reduce PCR and sequencing biases. Roughly 0.5 million cDNA molecules were obtained per 1 to 10 million input T cells, so each molecule approximated one T cell. The same protocol used for the earlier healthy control dataset was applied to prepare and sequence the patient libraries. Within a given batch, samples were prepared together, multiplexed and sequenced on the same HiSeq lane. The authors' analysis ran thus. MIGEC was used to process the raw barcoded reads, and molecular identifier groups with only a single read were discarded before consensus assembly and CDR3 extraction. Clonotype tables were post-analysed with VDJtools, and diversity was normalized by down-sampling all datasets to the smallest sample size. Repertoire overlap clustering matched CDR3 amino acid but not nucleotide sequences to correct batch-related cross-sample contamination. TCRdb ran its own pipeline on the public reads, namely fastp trimming at Q25 and MiXCR clone calling, and kept in-frame beta chains. Rows with one shared CDR3 protein collapse into an entry with the most common genes and DNA. Clone size and V and J calls follow TCRdb, not the original study. This sample has under 650,000 distinct CDR3 sequences in its table, and around 47% of those were observed once. The top ten constitute roughly 1.8% of the sample.

The receptor was isolated from a girl between 10 and 17 years old with multiple sclerosis. Input material: blood.

The DNA reads as follows: TGTGCCAGCAGTTCGCGCAGCAGAATCCAAGAGACCCAGTACTTC. The resulting protein is CASSSRSRIQETQYF. The chain links TRBV6-5 with TRBJ2-7; the D gene cannot be named for sure. The end of the DNA fits TRBJ2-5 better, so the J call may be wrong. Including cysteine and phenylalanine, the CDR3 has 15 amino acids. Of all the DNA, just the CDR3 is kept, 45 bases in frame from base 1. The germline V gene yields MNHEY for CDR1 and SVGAGI for CDR2.